This is a list of T cell receptor beta chains from one sample in a study of blood T cell repertoires in COVID-19. The assay was immunoSEQ multiplex PCR, and TCRdb's table has in-frame clones only and misses some. The profile shows under 300,000 clones, roughly 80% of them singletons. Sequencing input: peripheral blood. The receptor set was obtained from a woman in her late teens or twenties with acute or convalescent COVID-19. Each CDR3 is given with its conserved first and last residue. The D gene is left open where the match is weak. Expanded clones are given a class, and other clones once, few, many or no size at all.

D: .
V: TRBV5-4
J: TRBJ1-2
size: .
DNA: TGTGCCAGCAGCCCATGGGGAGGGGCCGGACTTGGTGGCTACACCTTC
CDR3: CASSPWGGAGLGGYTF

D: .
V: TRBV19
J: TRBJ2-2
size: .
DNA: TGTGCCAGTAGCGCAGGAACTCGAACGAACACCGGGGAGCTGTTTTTT
CDR3: CASSAGTRTNTGELFF

D: .
V: TRBV10-3
J: TRBJ2-2
size: .
DNA: TGTGCCATCAGTGAGGCCACCGGGACACATATTACCGGGGAGCTGTTTTTT
CDR3: CAISEATGTHITGELFF

D: .
V: TRBV24-1
J: TRBJ2-7
size: once
DNA: TGTGCCACCAGTGACGGCTACGAGCAGTACTTC
CDR3: CATSDGYEQYF

D: .
V: TRBV11-3
J: TRBJ2-3
size: .
DNA: TGTGCCAGCAGCTTAGGGACAGTTATTGGTACAGATACGCAGTATTTT
CDR3: CASSLGTVIGTDTQYF

D: TRBD1
V: TRBV6-2/TRBV6-3
J: TRBJ1-2
size: .
DNA: TGTGCCAGCAGTTGGGACAGCCTATCCTTCTATGGCTACACCTTC
CDR3: CASSWDSLSFYGYTF

D: TRBD2
V: TRBV4-3
J: TRBJ2-1
size: once
DNA: TGCGCCAGCAGCTCCCTAGCGGGAGACAATGAGCAGTTCTTC
CDR3: CASSSLAGDNEQFF

D: .
V: TRBV28
J: TRBJ1-1
size: few
DNA: TGTGCCAGCAGTCCCCCAGGGGCGCTGAACACTGAAGCTTTCTTT
CDR3: CASSPPGALNTEAFF

D: .
V: TRBV7-8
J: TRBJ1-5
size: .
DNA: TGTGCCACCCGACCCCTCGGGGTCAATCAGCCCCAGCATTTT
CDR3: CATRPLGVNQPQHF

D: TRBD2
V: TRBV18
J: TRBJ2-2
size: .
DNA: TGTGCCAGCTCCCAAATAGCGGGAGAAGGAACCGGGGAGCTGTTTTTT
CDR3: CASSQIAGEGTGELFF

D: .
V: TRBV2
J: TRBJ2-2
size: .
DNA: TGTGCCAGCAGTGAATCCCCATCCGGGGAGCTGTTTTTT
CDR3: CASSESPSGELFF

D: TRBD2
V: TRBV4-3
J: TRBJ2-7
size: .
DNA: TGCGCCAGCAGCCAATCTAATAGCGGGAACTACGAGCAGTACTTC
CDR3: CASSQSNSGNYEQYF

D: .
V: TRBV29-1
J: TRBJ1-2
size: .
DNA: TGCAGCGTTGAAGGGGTCACAGGGTTAGCTAACTATGGCTACACCTTC
CDR3: CSVEGVTGLANYGYTF

D: .
V: TRBV29-1
J: TRBJ2-1
size: .
DNA: TGCAGCGTCGGGGGGCGCATCGACAATGAGCAGTTCTTC
CDR3: CSVGGRIDNEQFF

D: TRBD2
V: TRBV5-4
J: TRBJ2-5
size: once
DNA: TGTGCCAGCAGCCGTAGCGGGAATTTGGAGACCCAGTACTTC
CDR3: CASSRSGNLETQYF

D: TRBD1
V: TRBV7-2
J: TRBJ1-6
size: .
DNA: TGTGCCAGCAGCTTGTCATCCGGGACAGGCAATTCACCCCTCCACTTT
CDR3: CASSLSSGTGNSPLHF

D: .
V: TRBV29-1
J: TRBJ1-3
size: .
DNA: TGCAGCGTTGGGGGGGGTTCTGGAAACACCATATATTTT
CDR3: CSVGGGSGNTIYF